This entry lists 23 T cell receptor beta chains sequenced from one sample in a study of blood T cell repertoires in COVID-19. Assay: immunoSEQ multiplex PCR; the TCRdb copy retains only in-frame clones and omits some. The data contain a few hundred thousand clones, roughly four fifths of them seen just once; the ten biggest clones take up around 9%. The material sequenced was PBMCs or T cells enriched from blood (not recorded which). The receptors originated from a man aged 40-49 years who had recovered from COVID-19.

The chain combines TRBV2 with TRBJ2-7; D ambiguous. Trimming removed 7 bases at V and 2 bases at J, with 9 bases between. The CDR3 runs 12 residues. Germline V CDR1 and CDR2: SNHLY, FYNNEI. This chain's CDR3 is CASTYTTYEQYF. CDR3 coding DNA: TGTGCCAGCACGTACACCACCTACGAGCAGTACTTC.

The chain combines TRBV16 with TRBJ1-2; D uncertain. The CDR3 length is 15 residues. V lost 1 base, J lost 0 bases, and 9 bases lay in between. CDR1 KGHSY and CDR2 FQNENV come from the germline V gene. The CDR3, as DNA: TGTGCCAGCAGCCAATTTAAAAGAGCTAACTATGGCTACACCTTC. This gives the protein CASSQFKRANYGYTF.

Regarding this clone: The junction shows a germline mismatch at one end, possibly a read error. The chain has TRBV2 and TRBJ1-4, with TRBD1 matching 8 bases. The CDR3 length is 14 residues. Germline V CDR1 and CDR2: SNHLY, FYNNEI. The CDR3 DNA sequence: TGTGCCGGCAGACAGGGGTCAACTAATGAAAAACTGTTTTTT. Protein sequence: CAGRQGSTNEKLFF.

The chain couples TRBV11-3 to TRBJ2-7; tentatively, D is TRBD1 (7 bases). The CDR3 is 14 residues long. Germline V CDR1 and CDR2: SGHNT, YENEEA. V was shortened by 0 bases and J by 7 bases, with 13 bases between the two germline ends. The CDR3 DNA is TGTGCCAGCAGCTTAGACCTACAGGGGAGGGAGCAGTACTTC. It specifies CASSLDLQGREQYF. Based on the CDR3 plus reference TRBV11-3 and TRBJ2-7, the full variable domain is EAGVVQSPRYKIIEKKQPVAFWCNPISGHNTLYWYLQNLGQGPELLIRYENEEAVDDSQLPKDRFSAERLKGVDSTLKIQPAELGDSAVYLCASSLDLQGREQYFGPGTRLTVT.

The chain recombines TRBV19 with TRBJ1-1; no clear D. CDR3 length: 17 residues. V lost 0 bases, J lost 1 base, and 15 bases lay in between. Per the germline V gene, CDR1 is LNHDA and CDR2 is SQIVND (reference sequence). CDR3 region: CASSIELVELANTEAFF. The CDR3 DNA sequence: TGTGCCAGTAGTATAGAATTGGTCGAGCTAGCGAACACTGAAGCTTTCTTT.

The chain joins TRBV19 to TRBJ2-2; TRBD2 is a possible D gene (6 bases). This CDR3 contains 13 residues. V was trimmed by 5 bases and J by 8 bases, leaving 12 bases between them. Germline loops: CDR1 LNHDA, CDR2 SQIVND (reference sequence). CDR3 residues: CASSPSGVGELFF. CDR3 coding DNA: TGTGCCAGTAGTCCCTCGGGGGTTGGGGAGCTGTTTTTT.

V gene TRBV6-2 or TRBV6-3 combines with J gene TRBJ1-2; maybe TRBD1 (6 bases). With 4 bases removed from V and 4 bases from J, the gap between germline ends came to 16 bases. The germline gives CDR1 MNHEY, CDR2 SVGEGT. The CDR3 contains 15 residues. CDR3 coding DNA: TGTGCCAGCAGTTCGCAGAACAGGGTTACCTATGGCTACACCTTC. Translating gives CASSSQNRVTYGYTF.

CDR3 in amino acids: CASSRVGGVADTQYF. The CDR3, as DNA: TGTGCCAGCAGTAGGGTCGGAGGGGTCGCAGATACGCAGTATTTT. The chain links TRBV6-5 to TRBJ2-3, with D tentatively TRBD2 (6 bases). The ends were cut back, 5 bases at V and 4 bases at J, with 16 bases in the middle. This CDR3 contains 15 residues. From germline, CDR1 is MNHEY and CDR2 SVGAGI.

The genes are TRBV6-6 and TRBJ1-5; D is ambiguous. Germline V gene sequence: CDR1 MNHNY, CDR2 SVGAGI (reference sequence). The CDR3 has 13 amino acids. V was shortened by 5 bases and J by 7 bases, with 12 bases between the two germline ends. The CDR3 DNA reads TGTGCCAGCAGTGGGCAGTATAACCAGCCCCAGCATTTT. Its protein is CASSGQYNQPQHF.

DNA of the CDR3: TGTGCCATCAGTGAGGCAGGGAGGGTCTATGGCTACACCTTC. The encoded protein is CAISEAGRVYGYTF. The rearrangement joins TRBV10-3 to TRBJ1-2; possibly TRBD1 for D (5 bases). Trimming pared 2 bases from V and 4 bases from J, leaving 11 bases between. CDR3 length: 14 amino acids. CDR1 and CDR2 (germline): ENHRY, SYGVKD.

V and J are TRBV9 and TRBJ2-1; 9 bases fit TRBD1. The junction had 2 bases not matched to a gene; V was cut back by 3 bases and J by 4 bases. CDR1 and CDR2 (germline): SGDLS, YYNGEE. The CDR3 consists of 14 residues. The CDR3 DNA is TGTGCCAGCAGCGCCGGGACAGGGTACAATGAGCAGTTCTTC. Translated, it gives CASSAGTGYNEQFF.

The rearrangement links TRBV5-6 to TRBJ1-2; possibly TRBD1 for D (5 bases). Germline assignment: CDR1 SGHDT and CDR2 YYEEEE. Trimming shortened V by 4 bases and J by 3 bases, and 16 bases separated the two germline ends. The CDR3 spans 15 residues. The chain's CDR3 is CASSPDSQIYYGYTF. In DNA form, the CDR3 reads TGTGCCAGCAGCCCCGACAGCCAAATCTACTATGGCTACACCTTC.

The chain links TRBV5-1 to TRBJ2-7, with 8 bases that match TRBD2. The J segment lost 3 bases and the V segment lost 4 bases, leaving 12 bases of the junction unmatched. Germline V gene data show CDR1 as SGHRS and CDR2 as YFSETQ. The CDR3 extends over 16 amino acids. CDR3 sequence (DNA): TGCGCCAGCAGCCCGGCCGGGGGGGGACTAAACTACGAGCAGTACTTC. As protein: CASSPAGGGLNYEQYF.

CDR3 sequence reads: CATSGRQGPGLAGYNEQFF. In DNA, the CDR3 is TGTGCCACCAGTGGTAGACAGGGGCCCGGACTAGCGGGGTACAATGAGCAGTTCTTC. J is TRBJ2-1 and V is TRBV24-1; 12 positions agree with TRBD2. This CDR3 comprises 19 residues. CDR1 and CDR2 (germline): KGHDR, SFDVKD. V trimming: 5 bases; J trimming: 4 bases; junction bases outside the gene matches: 14.

The chain carries TRBV5-1 and TRBJ1-3, with no clear D. The V end was cut by 0 bases, the J end by 5 bases, with 3 bases between. This CDR3 is 12 amino acids long. Germline V gene sequence: CDR1 SGHRS, CDR2 YFSETQ. This CDR3 reads CASSLDRNTIYF. DNA for the CDR3: TGCGCCAGCAGCTTGGACAGAAACACCATATATTTT. Using reference TRBV5-1 and TRBJ1-3 for the parts outside the CDR3, the full variable domain is KAGVTQTPRYLIKTRGQQVTLSCSPISGHRSVSWYQQTPGQGLQFLFEYFSETQRNKGNFPGRFSGRQFSNSRSEMNVSTLELGDSALYLCASSLDRNTIYFGEGSWLTVV.

Ten or more counts support this clone. The rearrangement uses TRBV7-9 and TRBJ1-4; 7 positions agree with TRBD1. This CDR3 has 16 amino acids. Per germline, CDR1 SEHNR and CDR2 FQNEAQ (reference sequence). The V and J ends lost 4 bases and 8 bases, in that order; junction bases with no gene match: 13. CDR3 region: CASSSRPTGRKEKLFF. The CDR3 coding sequence is TGTGCCAGCAGCTCAAGACCGACAGGGAGGAAAGAAAAACTGTTTTTT.

The V call is TRBV27, the J call TRBJ2-1; 10 bases match TRBD2. CDR1 is MNHEY and CDR2 is SMNVEV in the germline V gene (reference sequence). The trim removed 1 base at V and 5 bases at J, leaving 8 bases unmatched. This CDR3 is built from 17 residues. As DNA, the CDR3 is TGTGCCAGCAGTTTATTCGGGGGGACTAGCGAACACAATGAGCAGTTCTTC. It specifies CASSLFGGTSEHNEQFF.

This clone was detected only a few times. This CDR3 reads CASSPWTSGVDTGELFF. The CDR3 DNA reads as TGTGCCAGCAGTCCTTGGACTAGCGGGGTCGACACCGGGGAGCTGTTTTTT. The J gene is TRBJ2-2, the V gene TRBV2, with 12 nucleotides matching TRBD2. CDR1 is SNHLY, CDR2 FYNNEI, per germline. J was trimmed by 3 bases and V by 5 bases; bases with no gene match: 7. The CDR3 is made up of 17 amino acids.

This clone occurred a few times. This chain connects TRBV7-8 to TRBJ1-6, with a tentative D call TRBD1 (6 bases). V was shortened by 4 bases and J by 3 bases, with 13 bases between the two germline ends. This CDR3 has 16 residues. The germline gives CDR1 SGHVS, CDR2 FQNEAQ. CDR3 nucleotides: TGTGCCAGCAGCTCCACGGACAGAGACTATAATTCACCCCTCCACTTT. Protein: CASSSTDRDYNSPLHF.

CDR3 protein: CASSFLAGGSTDTQYF. The DNA of the CDR3 is TGTGCCAGCAGCTTTCTAGCGGGAGGGAGCACAGATACGCAGTATTTT. This sequence joins TRBV11-2 and TRBJ2-3, with 12 positions matching TRBD2. The CDR3 extends over 16 amino acids. The germline gives CDR1 SGHAT, CDR2 FQNNGV. Trimming at V came to 3 bases and at J to 0 bases, leaving 1 base not matched to a gene. The whole variable domain, filled in from reference TRBV11-2 and TRBJ2-3, reads EAGVAQSPRYKIIEKRQSVAFWCNPISGHATLYWYQQILGQGPKLLIQFQNNGVVDDSQLPKDRFSAERLKGVDSTLKIQPAKLEDSAVYLCASSFLAGGSTDTQYFGPGTRLTVL.

CDR3 DNA: TGTGCCAGCAGTTTATACGGACTAGCGGTAGATACGCAGTATTTT. Amino acid sequence: CASSLYGLAVDTQYF. The rearrangement links TRBV27 to TRBJ2-3, with TRBD2 identical over 10 bases. J was trimmed by 5 bases and V by 1 base; bases with no gene match: 3. This CDR3 region has 15 residues. The germline V gene encodes CDR1 MNHEY and CDR2 SMNVEV (reference sequence).

CDR3 DNA: TGTGCCACCAGTTACCCTAAACCGGGACAGGGGAGATTGGGCGAGGTGAACACTGAAGCTTTCTTT. This translates into CATSYPKPGQGRLGEVNTEAFF. This chain links TRBV24-1 with TRBJ1-1; 10 nucleotides line up with TRBD1. The CDR3 spans 22 residues. Germline V gene sequence: CDR1 KGHDR, CDR2 SFDVKD. Unmatched junction bases numbered 24, after V lost 6 bases and J lost 0 bases.

This clone appeared many times. The chain has TRBV10-1 and TRBJ1-5; tentative D call: TRBD1 (5 bases). The length of the CDR3 is 14 residues. The V gene lost 3 bases and the J gene lost 4 bases, with 10 bases spanning the gap. Germline V gene lookup returns CDR1 WNHNN and CDR2 SYGVQD (reference sequence). CDR3 region: CASSDRGVNQPQHF. The CDR3 DNA sequence: TGCGCCAGCAGTGATAGGGGTGTGAATCAGCCCCAGCATTTT.